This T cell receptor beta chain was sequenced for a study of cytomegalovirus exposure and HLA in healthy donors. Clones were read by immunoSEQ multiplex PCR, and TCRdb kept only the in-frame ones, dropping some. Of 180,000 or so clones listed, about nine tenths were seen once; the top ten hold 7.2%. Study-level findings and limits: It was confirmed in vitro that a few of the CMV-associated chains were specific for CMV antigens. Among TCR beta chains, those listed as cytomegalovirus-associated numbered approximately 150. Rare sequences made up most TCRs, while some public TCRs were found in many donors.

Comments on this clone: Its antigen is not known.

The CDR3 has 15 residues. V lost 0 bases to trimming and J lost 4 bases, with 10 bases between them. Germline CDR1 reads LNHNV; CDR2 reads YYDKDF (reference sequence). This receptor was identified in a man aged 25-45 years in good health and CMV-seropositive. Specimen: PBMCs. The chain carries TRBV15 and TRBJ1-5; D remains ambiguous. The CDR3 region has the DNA TGTGCCACCAGCAGAGAGCCCGCGGCGAATCAGCCCCAGCATTTT. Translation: CATSREPAANQPQHF.